This TCR beta chain is from a study of cytomegalovirus exposure and HLA in healthy donors. The CDR3 covers 14 residues. Per germline, CDR1 LNHDA and CDR2 SQIVND (reference sequence). V was cut by 2 bases and J by 2 bases, with 10 bases left in between. PCR primers comprised 60 Vbeta and 13 Jbeta primers. Only in-frame clones appear in the TCRdb table, and some are missing; sequencing was by immunoSEQ multiplex PCR. In the table there are around 130,000 clones, approximately 72% of which are singletons. Comment on this clone: The antigen is not known.

Study-level findings and limits: Some TCR beta chains (roughly 160 of them) were listed as cytomegalovirus-associated. There were a few CMV-associated chains whose specificity for CMV antigens was confirmed in vitro.

Sequenced input: PBMCs. The rearrangement links TRBV19 to TRBJ2-7; TRBD1 is a possible D gene (6 bases). The sequence was obtained from a human donor in good health. The CDR3 DNA follows: TGTGCCAGTAGTATACCCGGACAGACCTACGAGCAGTACTTC. This encodes CASSIPGQTYEQYF.